This TCR beta chain originates from a study of T-cell reconstitution after alpha-beta-depleted transplantation in children. Researchers prepared the TCRbeta library using unique molecular identifiers, the study reports. TCRdb reprocessed the PCR reads with MiXCR, giving one entry per CDR3 protein. The profile shows 300,000 or so distinct CDR3 sequences, 9.9% of them singletons. Germline V gene lookup returns CDR1 SNHLY and CDR2 FYNNEI. The ends were cut back, 2 bases at V and 7 bases at J, with 9 bases in the middle. CDR3 length equals 14 residues. The gene calls are TRBV2 and TRBJ1-6; D unresolved. The sample in question was PBMCs from the stem cell graft donor, obtained from the stem cell graft. This clonotype was obtained from a human donor who donated a stem cell graft to a child with SCID. CDR3 region: CASSELGTNSPLHF. The CDR3, as DNA: TGTGCCAGCAGTGAACTGGGAACGAATTCACCCCTCCACTTT.